This T cell receptor beta chain originates from a study of Ad26.COV2.S vaccination and SARS-CoV-2 variants. Overall study context: The COV1001 Ad26.COV2.S trial arm included the donor. By the intramuscular route, Ad26.COV2.S was given once, or twice 56 days apart. Regarding the study as a whole: There was a possibility that the TCR breadth and depth analyses underestimated total T cell responses.

Treatment denoted: roughly 20 received Ad26.COV2.S at low or high dose, single or two shots; 5 received placebo; per-sample allocation not given. Day 63 after the first vaccine or placebo injection was the time point for sampling. The CDR3 extends over 14 amino acids. V dropped 11 bases and J dropped 6; count of bases not matched to a gene: 15. Germline V gene sequence: CDR1 SNHLY, CDR2 FYNNEI. The repertoire was sequenced with immunoSEQ multiplex PCR; TCRdb's copy has only in-frame clones and lacks some. Of approximately 340,000 clones in the sample, roughly 81% are singletons; the top ten hold 3.3%. Worth noting for this clone: Antigen unknown.

This receptor was taken from a person between 18 and 65 years old who received the Ad26.COV2.S COVID-19 vaccine or a placebo. The chain is built from TRBV2 and TRBJ1-2, with 7 bases matching TRBD1. The source material was peripheral blood, sampled in a trial of Ad26.COV2.S vaccine versus placebo. The CDR3 sequence is CAGSLYRGLDGYTF. The CDR3 DNA reads as TGTGCCGGGAGCCTATACAGGGGACTTGATGGCTACACCTTC.